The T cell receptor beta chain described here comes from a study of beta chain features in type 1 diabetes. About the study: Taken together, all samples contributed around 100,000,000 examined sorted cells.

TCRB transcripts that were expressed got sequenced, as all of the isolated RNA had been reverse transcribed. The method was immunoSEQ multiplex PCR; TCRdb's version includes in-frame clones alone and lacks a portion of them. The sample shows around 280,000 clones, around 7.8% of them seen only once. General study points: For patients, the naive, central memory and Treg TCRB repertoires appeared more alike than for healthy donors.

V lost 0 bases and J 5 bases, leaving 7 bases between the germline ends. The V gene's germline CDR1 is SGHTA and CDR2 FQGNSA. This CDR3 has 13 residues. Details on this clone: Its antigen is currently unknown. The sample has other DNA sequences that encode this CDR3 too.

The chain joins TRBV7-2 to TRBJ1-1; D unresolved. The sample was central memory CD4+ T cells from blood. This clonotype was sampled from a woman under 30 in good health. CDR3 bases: TGTGCCAGCAGCTTAGCGCGTGGTACTGAAGCTTTCTTT. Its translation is CASSLARGTEAFF.